This T cell receptor beta chain originates from a study of identical twins (TCRdb year 2016). In terms of the full investigation: To test whether fetal clonotypes persist, the study used deep sequencing on TCR alpha and beta repertoires from monozygotic twins, unrelated adults of various ages, and cord blood. Replicate twin experiments were performed at different times using different library preparation protocols to rule out contamination.

The library relied on 5' RACE. The sequencer listed for this sample is Illumina HiSeq 2000. Template switching introduced a universal primer binding site; the final cDNA contained a unique molecular identifier, enabling accurate counting of TCR cDNA molecules. Specific primers in the conserved constant-segment region were used to synthesize first-strand cDNA for TCR alpha and beta chains. To control for contamination, every cDNA library carried two barcodes: a SMART-Mk sample barcode plus Illumina barcodes. TruSeq adapter sequences and Illumina sample barcodes were added in two successive PCR steps. Sequencing of the TCR alpha and beta cDNA libraries was done on the Illumina HiSeq platform using custom primers. On the study's bioinformatics: Raw reads were processed with MiGEC to extract unique molecular identifiers, and MiXCR was used to determine CDR3 positions. For each individual, recombination models were inferred using an EM algorithm with the repgenHMM and IGoR tools. The analysis of shared clonotypes was done with the tcR package in R, with sharing normalized by the product of cloneset sizes. Out-of-frame nonproductive sequences were analyzed to study raw recombination free of thymic and clonal selection effects. TCRdb's own reprocessing of the public reads used fastp at Q25 and MiXCR and kept productive beta chains. For every CDR3 protein sequence, its rows merge into one entry that carries the most common genes and DNA. TCRdb, not the original authors, processed these V and J calls. This sample is represented by fewer than 550,000 distinct CDR3 sequences; approximately 15% of them were singletons. Approximately 1% of the sample comes from the top ten.

Every donor in the study was a healthy Caucasian. Three pairs of female monozygotic twins, all aged roughly 18 to 29 years, were included in the twin cohort. Positive isolation kits from Invitrogen were used to isolate CD4+ and CD8+ T cell populations. Compared with germline, V lacks 2 bases and J lacks 4 bases; bases without a gene match: 3. Taken from cysteine to phenylalanine, the CDR3 has 15 residues. The DNA shown is the 45-base CDR3, in frame from base 1. What the work shows at the level of the full study, not this receptor alone: Compared with coincidental sharing between unrelated individuals, out-of-frame TCR alpha sequences shared between twins showed an excess of sequences with low generation probability. Zero-insertion analyses could be partly confounded by invariant T cells such as MAIT and iNKT, though diverse VJ usage argued against such confounding for most clonotypes. Because the same donors could not be followed over many years, conclusions were based on cross-sectional statistical analysis. In monozygotic twins, recombination models systematically underestimated out-of-frame TCR alpha sharing, but the models matched the sharing seen between unrelated individuals. In beta out-of-frame sequences, excess twin sharing was weaker, because having fewer shared sequences lowered the signal-to-noise ratio. Abundant cord blood beta clonotypes had fewer insertions, young adult naive repertoires showed a similar but weaker trend, and memory repertoires showed no such trend.

This clonotype occurred a few times. The antigen this receptor binds is unknown. Base qualities are not recorded, but no much larger clone differs from it by a single base. This sample also belongs to another study, concerning yellow fever vaccine responses in identical twins. The second paper further reports: According to the authors, the vaccine-induced T cell response in identical twins seemed to be partly convergent and partly specific to each individual. In the study, vaccine-responding T cell clones were precisely tracked in identical twins.

The clonotype originates from a woman aged 18-30 years in good health. Sequenced material: CD4+ T cells sorted from blood. The rearrangement combines TRBV12-3 or TRBV12-4 with TRBJ2-1, with 9 bases in between that match TRBD2. For the CDR3, the sequence is CASSLSSGKYNEQFF. The nucleotides are TGTGCCAGCAGTTTATCTAGCGGGAAGTACAATGAGCAGTTCTTC.